A single sample is the source of the 9 T cell receptor beta chains below, sequenced in a study of blood T cell repertoires in COVID-19. Clones were sequenced by immunoSEQ multiplex PCR, and TCRdb holds only the in-frame ones, with some missing. The table shows hundreds of thousands of clones, with under 90% occurring only once. The sample comprised peripheral blood. Source of these receptors: a middle-aged man with COVID-19, enrolled during active disease.

This sequence joins TRBV27 and TRBJ2-2; 9 positions agree with TRBD2. Germline CDR1 and CDR2: MNHEY and SMNVEV (reference sequence). Germline trimming cut 3 bases from V and 5 bases from J; bases unmatched to any gene: 13. This CDR3 is 18 amino acids long. The CDR3 is CASSFPPTGTSWTGELFF. In DNA form, the CDR3 reads TGTGCCAGCAGTTTCCCTCCTACCGGGACTAGCTGGACCGGGGAGCTGTTTTTT.

This clone was counted a few times. The V and J genes are TRBV30 and TRBJ1-2; D possibly corresponds to TRBD1 (6 bases). V shed 3 bases and J shed 3 bases, with 17 bases lying between them. CDR1 GTSNPN and CDR2 SVGIG come from the germline V gene (reference sequence). This CDR3 has 15 amino acids. CDR3 DNA: TGTGCCTGGAGAGGGGGTGGGGTCGGACACTATGGCTACACCTTC. Amino acid sequence: CAWRGGGVGHYGYTF.

This clone turned up a few times. The J gene is TRBJ1-2, the V gene TRBV5-1; D is perhaps TRBD1 (5 bases). Germline-derived CDR1 and CDR2 are SGHRS and YFSETQ. Between the trimmed V and J ends, which lost 2 bases and 4 bases, there was a span of 15 bases. CDR3 length equals 15 residues. The chain's CDR3 is CASSFSPSGGYGYTF. In DNA, the CDR3 is TGCGCCAGCAGCTTTAGTCCTTCCGGGGGCTATGGCTACACCTTC.

This rearrangement joins TRBV6-5 to TRBJ2-7; 11 positions match TRBD2. V gave up 7 bases and J gave up 4 bases; unmatched junction bases: 6. This CDR3 has 14 residues. CDR1 and CDR2 (germline): MNHEY, SVGAGI. The CDR3 here is CASTVAGGGYEQYF. The CDR3 bases are TGTGCCAGCACCGTAGCGGGAGGGGGGTACGAGCAGTACTTC.

This clone was seen only a few times. The rearrangement uses TRBV11-2 and TRBJ2-1, with 10 bases that match TRBD2. CDR1 and CDR2 from the germline V gene are SGHAT and FQNNGV. After removal of 1 base from V and 8 bases from J, the junction contained 5 bases not matched to a gene. The CDR3 runs 15 residues. DNA of the CDR3: TGTGCCAGCAGCTTAGGAGCGGGGGGGGTTTATGAGCAGTTCTTC. Translating gives CASSLGAGGVYEQFF. Looking up the rest from reference TRBV11-2 and TRBJ2-1 gives the full variable domain: EAGVAQSPRYKIIEKRQSVAFWCNPISGHATLYWYQQILGQGPKLLIQFQNNGVVDDSQLPKDRFSAERLKGVDSTLKIQPAKLEDSAVYLCASSLGAGGVYEQFFGPGTRLTVL.

This clone was detected once. The chain has TRBV5-4 and TRBJ2-1, with 8 nucleotides matching TRBD2. From germline, CDR1 is SGHNT and CDR2 YYREEE (reference sequence). V dropped 4 bases and J dropped 4; count of bases not matched to a gene: 10. This CDR3 has 16 residues. The CDR3: CASSPSPGGRYNEQFF. CDR3 DNA sequence: TGTGCCAGCAGCCCGTCCCCGGGGGGGCGTTACAATGAGCAGTTCTTC.

V is TRBV29-1 and J is TRBJ2-5; 9 nucleotides match TRBD2. This CDR3 has 15 residues. Trimming cost V 3 bases and J 2 bases; bases outside gene matches: 7. CDR1 is SQVTM and CDR2 is ANQGSEA in the germline V gene. CDR3 sequence: CSVDNVLAGQETQYF. As DNA, the CDR3 is TGCAGCGTTGATAATGTCCTAGCGGGACAAGAGACCCAGTACTTC.

The chain joins TRBV9 to TRBJ2-3; tentatively, D is TRBD2 (6 bases). The CDR3 spans 14 residues. Germline values: CDR1 SGDLS, CDR2 YYNGEE. With 4 bases removed from V and 3 bases from J, the gap between germline ends came to 12 bases. The chain's CDR3 is CASSPTGTTDTQYF. DNA for the CDR3: TGTGCCAGCAGCCCGACCGGGACTACAGATACGCAGTATTTT. Based on the CDR3 plus reference TRBV9 and TRBJ2-3, the full variable domain is DSGVTQTPKHLITATGQRVTLRCSPRSGDLSVYWYQQSLDQGLQFLIQYYNGEERAKGNILERFSAQQFPDLHSELNLSSLELGDSALYFCASSPTGTTDTQYFGPGTRLTVL.

The rearrangement uses TRBV11-3 and TRBJ2-1, with TRBD2 matching 10 bases. The trim removed 1 base at V and 8 bases at J, leaving 8 bases unmatched. The CDR3 contains 16 residues. In germline, CDR1 is SGHNT, CDR2 YENEEA. In DNA, the CDR3 is TGTGCCAGCAGCTTAGGCGAGCGGGAGGGTGTAGATGAGCAGTTCTTC. Protein: CASSLGEREGVDEQFF.